The TCR beta chain under discussion was sequenced for a study of cytomegalovirus exposure and HLA in healthy donors. The PCR contained 60 Vbeta and 13 Jbeta primers. The repertoire was sequenced with immunoSEQ multiplex PCR; TCRdb's copy has only in-frame clones and lacks some. The sample lists under 90,000 clones, 75% seen once, with 7.2% in the top ten. V was pared by 0 bases and J by 0 bases, with 12 bases between. CDR1 is SGHTA, CDR2 FQGNSA, per germline. The CDR3 has 17 amino acids. V usage is TRBV7-2 and J usage is TRBJ2-1; no clear D. The source of this sequence is a woman between 40 and 50 years old in good health and CMV-seronegative. Sequenced material: PBMCs. CDR3: CASSLAPPMSSYNEQFF. CDR3 DNA sequence: TGTGCCAGCAGCTTAGCTCCCCCCATGAGCTCCTACAATGAGCAGTTCTTC.